This TCR beta chain was found in a study of blood T cell repertoires in COVID-19. This CDR3 is built from 13 residues. CDR1 and CDR2 (germline): MGHDK, SYGVNS. Between the trimmed V and J ends, which lost 5 bases and 7 bases, there was a span of 9 bases. The assay was immunoSEQ multiplex PCR, and TCRdb's table has in-frame clones only and misses some. Here the sample spans 95,000 to 150,000 clones, 86% being singletons. Material: peripheral blood. The chain combines TRBV25-1 with TRBJ1-6; D remains unclear. The receptor was derived from a man aged 35 to 55 with acute or convalescent COVID-19. CDR3 protein: CASSFTENSPLHF. For the CDR3, the DNA is TGTGCCAGCAGTTTTACAGAGAATTCACCCCTCCACTTT. Combining the CDR3 with reference TRBV25-1 and TRBJ1-6 gives the whole variable domain EADIYQTPRYLVIGTGKKITLECSQTMGHDKMYWYQQDPGMELHLIHYSYGVNSTEKGDLSSESTVSRIRTEHFPLTLESARPSHTSQYLCASSFTENSPLHFGNGTRLTVT.